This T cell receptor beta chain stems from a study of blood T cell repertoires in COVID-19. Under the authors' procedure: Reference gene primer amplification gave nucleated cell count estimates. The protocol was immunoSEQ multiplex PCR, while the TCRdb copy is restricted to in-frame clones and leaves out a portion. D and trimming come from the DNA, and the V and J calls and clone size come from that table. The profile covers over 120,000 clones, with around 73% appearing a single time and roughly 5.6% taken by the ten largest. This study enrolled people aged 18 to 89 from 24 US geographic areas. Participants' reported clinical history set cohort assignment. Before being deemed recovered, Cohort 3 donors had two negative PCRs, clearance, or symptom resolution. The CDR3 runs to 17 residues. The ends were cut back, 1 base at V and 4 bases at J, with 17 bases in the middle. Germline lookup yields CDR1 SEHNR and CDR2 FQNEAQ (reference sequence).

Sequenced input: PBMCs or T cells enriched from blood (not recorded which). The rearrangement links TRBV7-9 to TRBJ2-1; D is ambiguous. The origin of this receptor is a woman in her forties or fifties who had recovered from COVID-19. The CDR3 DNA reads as TGTGCCAGCAGCTTAGAATTTGGTTGGCAGCGTTACAATGAGCAGTTCTTC. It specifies CASSLEFGWQRYNEQFF.